This TCR beta chain was retrieved from a study of early T cells in non-severe SARS-CoV-2 infection (dated by TCRdb to the early 2020s). Concerning the study at large: Bulk RNA from unsorted whole blood was used for TCR sequencing, so alpha and beta chains could not be paired.

General conclusions and limits of the study: VDJdb matching was skewed toward anti-spike CD8 responses and likely underestimated virus-specific expansions by missing private and CD4 specificities.

Set within a cohort of healthcare workers in London, UK, this nested case-control study involved weekly PCR testing of nasopharyngeal swabs along with blood sampling. Healthcare workers were enrolled in the week of the UK lockdown, from 23 to 31 March 2020, and were followed every week for up to about 15 weeks. With respect to this clonotype: Its antigen is unknown. No base quality information exists; no much larger clone differs at one position.

Receptor amplification or capture employed 5' RACE. The instrument given in TCRdb is NextSeq 500. In the TCR library protocol, unique molecular identifiers were attached to individual cDNA molecules to correct for PCR bias and sequencing error. Both TCR alpha and beta chains were sequenced, and tight co-correlation was observed between alpha and beta sequence abundances in each sample. For the original study's pipeline: Decombinator V4 was used to perform V gene, J gene and CDR3 annotation of TCR sequences. TCRs were defined as expanded if a significant change between any two time points was detected under a Poisson model with p below 0.0001. TCR abundances were normalised to the total number of TCRs sequenced per sample and expressed as counts per million. TRAV1-2 paired with TRAJ12, TRAJ20 or TRAJ33 defined MAIT TCRs, while TRAV10 paired with TRAJ18 defined iNKT TCRs. VDJdb, accessed on 1 November 2021, was searched for TCRs annotated for CMV, EBV and SARS-CoV-2, and TCRs annotated for more than one antigen were excluded. The public reads were reprocessed in TCRdb via fastp at Q25 and MiXCR, keeping in-frame beta chains. Here each entry gathers all rows of one CDR3 protein and keeps the most common genes and DNA. TCRdb, not the authors, supplied the V and J calls. In all, the sample holds 50,000 or so distinct CDR3 sequences, and more than 13% of those were seen once. The top ten constitute 8% to 10% of the sample.

For CDR1 and CDR2, the germline V gene lists MNHNS and SASEGT. V sheds 2 bases and J sheds 0 bases, leaving 19 bases between their ends. The cysteine opens and the phenylalanine closes a CDR3 of 19 amino acids. Left in the record is the CDR3 DNA by itself, 57 bases read in frame from the first base. The TCR sequence derives from an adult who was a healthcare worker with PCR-confirmed SARS-CoV-2 infection or an uninfected control (not recorded which). The rearrangement combines TRBV6-1 with TRBJ1-4; the D gene identity is not certain. Here the sequenced sample was whole blood, taken at baseline. The DNA reads as follows: TGTGCCAGCAGTGAAATAATGGGCCTTAGCCCTGCAACTAATGAAAAACTGTTTTTT. This yields the protein CASSEIMGLSPATNEKLFF.